This T cell receptor beta chain stems from a study of chemoradiotherapy in HPV16-positive cancers (dated by TCRdb to between 2021 and 2022). Turning to the overall study: Using functional T-cell assays on cells from two HPV16-positive patients, the researchers defined candidate HPV-specific T-cell clones and common TCR motifs. The study set out to ask whether T-cell immunity against the HPV oncoproteins E6 and E7 changes over the course of chemoradiotherapy and whether that immunity affects survival. Next, the candidate HPV-specific TCRs and motifs were followed in TCR repertoires from under 95 patients with HPV-related cancers. The study at large found these results: Expansion of candidate HPV-specific clones and E7-related TCR motifs was observed in the tumor microenvironment during treatment, whereas no such expansion was observed for non-HPV-specific T cells. The functional definition of HPV-specific T cells came from only a couple of HPV16-positive patients, and the survival association was reported for HPV16-positive patients. Among HPV16-positive patients, expansion of HPV-responsive T cells during chemoradiotherapy was associated with better recurrence-free survival.

Libraries were built with the immunoSEQ multiplex PCR assay. Here the immuneACCESS table is served through TCRdb, limited to in-frame sequences with V and J called. Missing clones are a known gap in these copies; in checked studies unresolved V genes cover under half, and the rest lacks a known reason. The table for this sample lists several thousand clones; 71% of them were counted only once. The ten largest clones represent roughly 4.6% of the sample. In regard to this clone: The specificity of this receptor is unknown. The input lacks base qualities; no much larger clone sits a single base away.

V sheds 2 bases and J sheds 0 bases, leaving 5 bases between their ends. The CDR3 holds 14 amino acids from the cysteine to the phenylalanine. Of all the DNA, just the CDR3 is kept, 42 bases in frame from base 1. Based on the germline V gene (reference sequence), the CDR1 and CDR2 sequences are SEHNR and FQNEAQ. Repertoires were sampled repeatedly over the course of chemoradiotherapy, so clonal expansion could be followed in the tumor microenvironment. This material consisted of tumor tissue, taken from a patient who underwent chemoradiotherapy. The chain links TRBV7-9 with TRBJ2-1; a weak D assignment points to TRBD2 (5 bases agree). The receptor was derived from a human donor with HPV-associated anogenital cancer. The bases read TGTGCCAGCAGCTTAAGCGGCTCCTACAATGAGCAGTTCTTC. Translated, it gives CASSLSGSYNEQFF.